Each of the 2 T cell receptor beta chains below was sequenced from the same sample in a study of glioma-infiltrating T cells after dendritic cell vaccination. Profiled with immunoSEQ multiplex PCR; TCRdb holds only in-frame clones, not every one. The table includes roughly 100,000 clones, about 83% detected once. The material was blood, obtained before dendritic cell vaccination. All receptors come from a human donor with glioblastoma.

CDR3 amino acids: CASSPPGTNTGELFF. CDR3 coding DNA: TGTGCCAGCTCACCCCCGGGGACGAACACCGGGGAGCTGTTTTTT. The chain is built from TRBV18 and TRBJ2-2, with TRBD2 as a possible D gene (5 bases). Trimming took off 3 bases at V and 0 bases at J, with 8 bases between the two ends. CDR3 size: 15 residues. The germline CDR1 and CDR2 sequences are KGHSH and LQKENI.

The genes are TRBV29-1 and TRBJ1-1; perhaps TRBD1 as D (6 bases). The CDR3 is made up of 14 amino acids. Germline CDR1 is SQVTM and CDR2 is ANQGSEA. With 3 bases removed from V and 2 bases from J, the gap between germline ends came to 13 bases. This chain's CDR3 is CSVEGGRGNTEAFF. As DNA, the CDR3 is TGCAGCGTTGAGGGGGGGCGGGGAAACACTGAAGCTTTCTTT.